This T cell receptor (beta chain) was documented in a study of T cell repertoires in cytomegalovirus infection. Overall study: A matching HLA type, together with CMV infection, was signaled by public TCR beta signatures.

V shed 1 base and J shed 5 bases, with 12 bases lying between them. The CDR3 consists of 15 residues. Germline V gene lookup returns CDR1 SGHAT and CDR2 FQNNGV. TCRdb reprocessed the reads via MiXCR and lists one record per CDR3 protein. The table records about 920,000 distinct CDR3 sequences, approximately 33% of them present only once. This clonotype was detected a few times. Antigen specificity is unknown. Study results and limitations: Based on cumulative public TCR beta family frequency, carriers of CMV plus the relevant HLA were identified.

The rearrangement joins TRBV11-2 to TRBJ2-1; D possibly corresponds to TRBD1 (6 bases). This receptor was obtained from a human donor in good health (CMV status not recorded). Some clones in this sample may be carry-over from other donors' samples. This sample comprised cultured CD8+ T cells from PBMCs, obtained from culture after CMV antigen stimulation. CDR3 residues: CASSLAPEGDNEQFF. The CDR3 nucleotides are TGTGCCAGCAGCTTAGCCCCCGAGGGGGACAATGAGCAGTTCTTC.